One sample yielded the 18 T cell receptor beta chains listed below, sequenced in a study of T-cell reconstitution after alpha-beta-depleted transplantation in children (dated by TCRdb to about 2016). Library preparation employed PCR. Sequencing took place on an Illumina HiSeq 2500. TCR libraries were prepared with molecular barcoding, using unique molecular identifiers to normalize TCRbeta repertoire quantification. Through fastp at Q25 and MiXCR, TCRdb rebuilt clones from the public reads, retaining in-frame beta chains. CDR3 protein sequences are deduplicated, and each keeps its most common genes and DNA. In this sample the table shows 420,000 or so distinct CDR3 sequences, about 11% of which occur a single time. Roughly 5.5% of the sample belongs to the ten largest clones. The sequences come from PBMCs from the stem cell graft donor, collected from the stem cell graft. The receptors derive from a human donor who donated a stem cell graft to a child with acute myeloid leukemia.

The J gene is TRBJ2-1, the V gene TRBV11-3; 12 bases agree with TRBD1. CDR1 is SGHNT and CDR2 is YENEEA in the germline V gene. There are 15 residues in the CDR3. V gave up 4 bases and J gave up 10 bases; unmatched junction bases: 8. The CDR3 DNA is TGTGCCAGCAGCTCGTCCGGGACAGGGGGCAGGGAGCAGTTCTTC. This gives the protein CASSSSGTGGREQFF.

This clonotype came up a few times. J is TRBJ2-2 and V is TRBV5-1; D may be TRBD2 (6 bases). The germline V gene encodes CDR1 SGHRS and CDR2 YFSETQ. V was trimmed by 2 bases and J by 3 bases, leaving 17 bases between them. This CDR3 has 17 amino acids. The CDR3 bases are TGCGCCAGCAGCTTAAAGGCTACGGGAGAGCACACCGGGGAGCTGTTTTTT. Protein: CASSLKATGEHTGELFF. The entire variable domain, with the rest obtained from reference TRBV5-1 and TRBJ2-2, is as follows: KAGVTQTPRYLIKTRGQQVTLSCSPISGHRSVSWYQQTPGQGLQFLFEYFSETQRNKGNFPGRFSGRQFSNSRSEMNVSTLELGDSALYLCASSLKATGEHTGELFFGEGSRLTVL.

This clonotype was observed a few times. This chain uses TRBV29-1 with TRBJ2-1, with 8 bases matching TRBD2. Germline V lookup: CDR1 SQVTM, CDR2 ANQGSEA. With V trimmed by 6 bases and J by 8 bases, 15 bases remained unmatched. The CDR3 contains 15 residues. The CDR3 nucleotides read TGCAGCGTACAAACAGCGGGAGCCCTTAGGCATGAGCAGTTCTTC. This encodes CSVQTAGALRHEQFF.

A few counts support this clonotype. The V and J genes are TRBV18 and TRBJ1-5; tentatively, D is TRBD1 (5 bases). The CDR3 spans 15 residues. Deletions cut 8 bases from V and 0 bases from J, with 14 bases between. The germline V gene has CDR1 KGHSH and CDR2 LQKENI. The CDR3 coding sequence is TGTGCCAGCACCTCCGACAGATTTAGCAATCAGCCCCAGCATTTT. Translation: CASTSDRFSNQPQHF.

This clonotype was found a few times. V is TRBV12-3 or TRBV12-4 and J is TRBJ2-1, with 9 bases that match TRBD2. There are 15 residues in the CDR3. V gave up 3 bases and J gave up 2 bases; unmatched junction bases: 2. CDR3 sequence: CASSFIAGAYNEQFF. CDR3 nucleotide sequence: TGTGCCAGCAGTTTCATAGCGGGAGCCTACAATGAGCAGTTCTTC.

The chain joins TRBV20-1 to TRBJ1-5; maybe TRBD1 (5 bases). The germline gives CDR1 DFQATT, CDR2 SNEGSKA (reference sequence). This CDR3 region has 15 residues. Trimming cost V 5 bases and J 6 bases, with 20 bases left between them. The CDR3 coding sequence is TGCAGTGCTCCCCAGGGCGGGTACTCAGGTCAGCCCCAGCATTTT. Residues: CSAPQGGYSGQPQHF.

This clonotype was counted only a few times. The genes are TRBV12-3 or TRBV12-4 and TRBJ2-2; no definite D call. The CDR3 is made up of 15 amino acids. Trimming shortened V by 5 bases and J by 8 bases, and 18 bases separated the two germline ends. The DNA of the CDR3 is TGTGCCAGCAGTCTGGTCCCGGCGCCTGGTGGGGAGCTGTTTTTT. Protein sequence: CASSLVPAPGGELFF.

This sequence joins TRBV6-1 and TRBJ2-1; D perhaps matches TRBD1 (6 bases). CDR1 MNHNS and CDR2 SASEGT come from the germline V gene. The CDR3 loop spans 19 amino acids. V gave up 6 bases and J gave up 4 bases, with 28 bases separating them. The CDR3 DNA reads as TGTGCCAGCAGGAAGACAGGTCCCTTTGGGGGTCCCGAATACAATGAGCAGTTCTTC. Amino acid sequence: CASRKTGPFGGPEYNEQFF.

This clonotype occurred a few times. The chain carries TRBV6-5 and TRBJ2-1; D gene uncertain. This CDR3 is 14 amino acids long. V lost 2 bases and J lost 6, with 11 bases in between. CDR1 and CDR2 from the germline V gene are MNHEY and SVGAGI. The CDR3 sequence: CASSYVGPSNEQFF. CDR3 nucleotide sequence: TGTGCCAGCAGTTACGTAGGCCCCTCCAATGAGCAGTTCTTC.

This chain joins TRBV7-2 and TRBJ1-4; 10 nucleotides match TRBD1. The CDR3 totals 18 residues. CDR1 and CDR2 (germline): SGHTA, FQGNSA. Trimming took 0 bases from V and 7 from J; bases not matched to a gene: 11. Written as DNA, the CDR3 is TGTGCCAGCAGCTTAGCGAGGGGACAGGGGAGGTCCGGTGAAAAACTGTTTTTT. It codes for CASSLARGQGRSGEKLFF.

The CDR3 DNA is TGTGCCAGCAGCTTATTAGCGGGGATCTACAATGAGCAGTTCTTC. Its protein product is CASSLLAGIYNEQFF. The V gene is TRBV7-9, the J gene TRBJ2-1, with 8 positions matching TRBD2. Germline V lookup: CDR1 SEHNR, CDR2 FQNEAQ (reference sequence). The junction had 3 bases not matched to a gene; V was cut back by 2 bases and J by 3 bases. This CDR3 has 15 amino acids.

The genes are TRBV4-1 and TRBJ2-7, with 10 positions matching TRBD1. CDR3 length equals 15 residues. Germline assignment: CDR1 MGHRA and CDR2 YSYEKL. J gave up 2 bases and V 2 bases, and 3 bases lay outside the gene matches. CDR3 nucleotide sequence: TGCGCCAGCAGCCAACCGGGACAGGGGACCTACGAGCAGTACTTC. Encoded protein: CASSQPGQGTYEQYF.

This clonotype was seen only a few times. The chain employs TRBV5-6 and TRBJ2-3, with no clear D. Trimming pared 2 bases from V and 3 bases from J, leaving 10 bases between. This CDR3 is built from 14 residues. The germline CDR1 and CDR2 sequences are SGHDT and YYEEEE. This CDR3 is CASSLSVGTDTQYF. The CDR3, as DNA: TGTGCCAGCAGCTTAAGCGTCGGGACAGATACGCAGTATTTT.

This clonotype has more than one count but fewer than ten. This sequence joins TRBV7-3 and TRBJ2-1; 11 bases are shared with TRBD2. This CDR3 is 16 amino acids long. Germline loops: CDR1 SGHTA, CDR2 FQGTGA. J lost 0 bases, V lost 8 bases, and 6 bases had no gene match. The CDR3 reads CASGGLAGGSYNEQFF. The CDR3 DNA reads TGTGCCAGCGGGGGGCTAGCGGGAGGCTCCTACAATGAGCAGTTCTTC. Full variable domain (outside the CDR3, taken from reference TRBV7-3 and TRBJ2-1): GAGVSQTPSNKVTEKGKYVELRCDPISGHTALYWYRQSLGQGPEFLIYFQGTGAADDSGLPNDRFFAVRPEGSVSTLKIQRTERGDSAVYLCASGGLAGGSYNEQFFGPGTRLTVL.

This clonotype appeared a single time. This chain uses TRBV5-5 with TRBJ2-5; D is possibly TRBD2 (7 bases). The CDR3 runs 14 residues. CDR1 is SGHKS and CDR2 is YYEKEE in the germline V gene (reference sequence). V was clipped by 3 bases and J by 5 bases, with 14 bases between them. The CDR3 bases are TGTGCCAGCAGCTCTCCCGGGGGGCATGAGACCCAGTACTTC. It is translated as CASSSPGGHETQYF.

The V call is TRBV7-2, the J call TRBJ1-3, with 9 nucleotides matching TRBD1. CDR1 is SGHTA, CDR2 FQGNSA, per germline. This CDR3 comprises 16 residues. V trimming: 5 bases; J trimming: 0 bases; junction bases outside the gene matches: 5. In DNA, the CDR3 is TGTGCCAGCAGCCGGGACAGGGCCAGCTCTGGAAACACCATATATTTT. Amino acid sequence: CASSRDRASSGNTIYF.

This clonotype was recorded many times. V and J are TRBV11-2 and TRBJ2-2; TRBD1 matches at 7 bases. Germline V gene data show CDR1 as SGHAT and CDR2 as FQNNGV. J was trimmed by 1 base and V by 4 bases; bases with no gene match: 6. The CDR3 contains 16 residues. The CDR3 loop is CASSSWGTVNTGELFF. CDR3 DNA sequence: TGTGCCAGCAGCTCCTGGGGGACAGTGAACACCGGGGAGCTGTTTTTT.

There are a few counts of this clonotype. V is TRBV2 and J is TRBJ1-1; 9 bases are a match to TRBD1. The CDR3 has 10 residues. Germline lookup yields CDR1 SNHLY and CDR2 FYNNEI. Trimming removed 8 bases from V and 10 bases from J; junction bases left unmatched: 2. Here the CDR3 reads CASDRGGAFF. DNA of the CDR3: TGTGCCAGCGACAGGGGGGGAGCTTTCTTT. Combining the CDR3 with reference TRBV2 and TRBJ1-1 gives the whole variable domain EPEVTQTPSHQVTQMGQEVILRCVPISNHLYFYWYRQILGQKVEFLVSFYNNEISEKSEIFDDQFSVERPDGSNFTLKIRSTKLEDSAMYFCASDRGGAFFGQGTRLTVV.